The T cell receptor beta chain under discussion was sequenced for a study of blood T cells in healthy people across ages. Regarding the study as a whole: With age, beta diversity per million T cells declined roughly linearly, significantly by 40 to 50.

Note on this clonotype: Its target is not known.

With each sample, at least 5 micrograms of total RNA were extracted. Together with a sample-barcoded 5' primer, a J-beta primer mix was included in a second PCR lasting roughly 6 to 12 cycles. A tag from a template-switch adaptor with 12 random nucleotides marked each cDNA molecule. TCRdb re-called the 5' RACE reads through MiXCR, storing one row per CDR3 protein. The table shows 750,000 to 950,000 distinct CDR3 sequences, with about 48% occurring only once. Trimming cost V 10 bases and J 2 bases; bases outside gene matches: 9. From germline, CDR1 is MNHEY and CDR2 SMNVEV (reference sequence). CDR3 size: 14 residues.

Sequences were obtained from blood. The sequence was collected from a man older than 75 in good health. The rearrangement uses TRBV27 and TRBJ2-7; 9 nucleotides align to TRBD2. For the CDR3, the DNA is TGTGCCACAAAGGCCCAGCGGGAGGCCTACGAGCAGTACTTC. Translation: CATKAQREAYEQYF.